What follows are 17 T cell receptor beta chains derived from one specimen sequenced in a study of cytomegalovirus exposure and HLA in healthy donors. The PCR ran on 60 Vbeta and 13 Jbeta primers. This table comes from immunoSEQ multiplex PCR, and its TCRdb copy is limited to in-frame clones, with some not included. The sample consists of roughly 77,000 clones, less than 80% of them appearing once. Source material: PBMCs. The receptor set was obtained from a woman between 50 and 59 years old in good health and CMV-seropositive.

A note on this clone: In the same sample, other DNA sequences code for this CDR3. V usage is TRBV27 and J usage is TRBJ2-5; TRBD2 matches at 8 bases. V gave up 9 bases and J gave up 5 bases; unmatched junction bases: 5. The CDR3 is 12 residues long. Germline V CDR1 and CDR2: MNHEY, SMNVEV (reference sequence). CDR3 coding DNA: TGTGCCAGTAAACCGGGAGGGGAGACCCAGTACTTC. This gives the protein CASKPGGETQYF.

The J gene is TRBJ1-1, the V gene TRBV7-3, with D perhaps matching TRBD1 (5 bases). This CDR3 spans 12 amino acids. The V end was cut by 5 bases, the J end by 7 bases, with 11 bases between. CDR1 SGHTA and CDR2 FQGTGA come from the germline V gene. The chain's CDR3 is CASSTGTLEAFF. The CDR3 nucleotides are TGTGCCAGCAGCACCGGGACTCTTGAAGCTTTCTTT.

Concerning this clone itself: The junction departs from germline at one end; a sequencing error may be responsible. V is TRBV28 and J is TRBJ2-1, with 7 bases that match TRBD1. CDR1 MDHEN and CDR2 SYDVKM come from the germline V gene. The CDR3 is 15 residues long. This CDR3 reads CAGSPDRANYNEQFF. CDR3 nucleotide sequence: TGTGCCGGCAGTCCTGACAGGGCAAACTACAATGAGCAGTTCTTC.

V gene TRBV27 combines with J gene TRBJ1-6; D is perhaps TRBD1 (5 bases). Per germline, CDR1 MNHEY and CDR2 SMNVEV (reference sequence). CDR3 length equals 14 residues. The ends were cut back, 7 bases at V and 7 bases at J, with 14 bases in the middle. The CDR3 reads CASNQAGVNSPLHF. The DNA of the CDR3 is TGTGCCAGCAATCAGGCGGGGGTAAATTCACCCCTCCACTTT.

The V and J genes are TRBV10-1 and TRBJ1-4; possible D gene TRBD1, 5 bases. V was pared by 6 bases and J by 10 bases, with 9 bases between. Per the germline V gene, CDR1 is WNHNN and CDR2 is SYGVQD (reference sequence). This CDR3 has 11 amino acids. In nucleotides, the CDR3 is TGCGCCAGCAGCGGGGGGACAAAACTGTTTTTT. It encodes CASSGGTKLFF.

This clone was seen only once. The chain is built from TRBV15 and TRBJ1-5; D is possibly TRBD1 (5 bases). Germline assignment: CDR1 LNHNV and CDR2 YYDKDF (reference sequence). The CDR3 is made up of 13 amino acids. Between the trimmed V and J ends, which lost 8 bases and 4 bases, there was a span of 12 bases. This chain's CDR3 is CATPNRLNQPQHF. The CDR3 DNA follows: TGTGCCACCCCGAACAGGTTGAATCAGCCCCAGCATTTT.

The rearrangement links TRBV11-2 to TRBJ2-1, with D possibly being TRBD1 (6 bases). V was clipped by 1 base and J by 6 bases, with 19 bases between them. Germline values: CDR1 SGHAT, CDR2 FQNNGV. The CDR3 is made up of 17 amino acids. CDR3 sequence (DNA): TGTGCCAGCAGCTTAGCCTCACAGGGTCTGGGCTTCAATGAGCAGTTCTTC. Protein: CASSLASQGLGFNEQFF.

This sequence joins TRBV27 and TRBJ2-5, with TRBD1 matching 7 bases. CDR1 is MNHEY, CDR2 SMNVEV, per germline (reference sequence). V was pared by 3 bases and J by 5 bases, with 6 bases of the junction left unmatched. The CDR3 runs to 14 residues. CDR3 DNA sequence: TGTGCCAGCAGTTTCGAGGGGGCAGGGGAGACCCAGTACTTC. Translation gives CASSFEGAGETQYF.

The chain couples TRBV12-5 to TRBJ2-2; TRBD2 agrees at 11 bases. This CDR3 is 19 amino acids long. Germline V gives CDR1 LGHNT, CDR2 FRNRAP. With V trimmed by 0 bases and J by 4 bases, 10 bases remained unmatched. CDR3 nucleotides: TGTGCTAGTGGTTTGGTACAGGGTAGCGGGGGGGCGTCCACCGGGGAGCTGTTTTTT. Residues: CASGLVQGSGGASTGELFF.

The gene calls are TRBV9 and TRBJ1-1; D unresolved. Trimming removed 0 bases from V and 1 base from J, with 4 bases in between. CDR1 and CDR2 (germline): SGDLS, YYNGEE. This CDR3 has 13 residues. CDR3: CASSVGRNTEAFF. CDR3 DNA sequence: TGTGCCAGCAGCGTAGGTAGGAACACTGAAGCTTTCTTT. The whole variable domain, filled in from reference TRBV9 and TRBJ1-1, reads DSGVTQTPKHLITATGQRVTLRCSPRSGDLSVYWYQQSLDQGLQFLIQYYNGEERAKGNILERFSAQQFPDLHSELNLSSLELGDSALYFCASSVGRNTEAFFGQGTRLTVV.

The V gene is TRBV7-9, the J gene TRBJ1-1, with D perhaps TRBD1 (6 bases). The length of the CDR3 is 15 residues. Trimming pared 5 bases from V and 0 bases from J, leaving 13 bases between. CDR1 and CDR2 (germline): SEHNR, FQNEAQ (reference sequence). CDR3 loop: CASSQRTAMNTEAFF. The CDR3 DNA reads as TGTGCCAGCAGCCAGAGGACAGCCATGAACACTGAAGCTTTCTTT.

The chain carries TRBV6-5 and TRBJ1-4; the D gene is possibly TRBD1 (5 bases). The germline V gene has CDR1 MNHEY and CDR2 SVGAGI. Trimming shortened V by 6 bases and J by 6 bases, and 14 bases separated the two germline ends. The CDR3 spans 14 residues. The CDR3 loop reads CASSPGGEDEKLFF. The CDR3 DNA sequence: TGTGCCAGCAGCCCCGGGGGGGAGGATGAAAAACTGTTTTTT.

This chain uses TRBV5-1 with TRBJ2-1, with D possibly being TRBD1 (6 bases). Looked up from germline, CDR1 is SGHRS and CDR2 is YFSETQ. V was shortened by 4 bases and J by 5 bases, with 10 bases between the two germline ends. The CDR3 is 13 amino acids. The CDR3 loop is CASSPGQNNEQFF. CDR3 sequence (DNA): TGCGCCAGCAGCCCGGGACAAAACAATGAGCAGTTCTTC.

On this clone: The identical CDR3 is also encoded by other nucleotide sequences in the sample. The chain has TRBV12-5 and TRBJ2-7; tentatively, D is TRBD1 (5 bases). The CDR3 has 15 amino acids. The germline CDR1 and CDR2 sequences are LGHNT and FRNRAP. V was shortened by 0 bases and J by 9 bases, with 18 bases between the two germline ends. The DNA of the CDR3 is TGTGCTAGTGGTTTGGTAAGGGGCGTCAGCTCTTTGCAGTACGTC. Its protein is CASGLVRGVSSLQYV.

The chain employs TRBV5-1 and TRBJ2-1; 10 bases are a match to TRBD2. The CDR3 runs to 15 residues. V lost 4 bases to trimming and J lost 6 bases; unmatched junction nucleotides: 7. The germline CDR1 and CDR2 sequences are SGHRS and YFSETQ. The CDR3 loop is CASSASSGGLNEQFF. CDR3 in DNA: TGCGCCAGCAGCGCGTCTAGCGGGGGCCTCAATGAGCAGTTCTTC. Supplemented by reference TRBV5-1 and TRBJ2-1, the full variable domain reads KAGVTQTPRYLIKTRGQQVTLSCSPISGHRSVSWYQQTPGQGLQFLFEYFSETQRNKGNFPGRFSGRQFSNSRSEMNVSTLELGDSALYLCASSASSGGLNEQFFGPGTRLTVL.

The CDR3 sequence: CASSIGRGDTEAFF. In DNA, the CDR3 is TGTGCCAGTAGTATAGGCAGGGGTGACACTGAAGCTTTCTTT. The chain combines TRBV19 with TRBJ1-1, with a tentative D call TRBD1 (6 bases). From germline, CDR1 is LNHDA and CDR2 SQIVND (reference sequence). V lost 1 base and J lost 3, with 9 bases in between. The CDR3 is made up of 14 amino acids.

J is TRBJ2-5 and V is TRBV19; 14 bases are shared with TRBD2. The CDR3 length is 15 residues. V shed 5 bases and J 6 bases; nucleotides not matched to a gene: 5. Germline CDR1 LNHDA, CDR2 SQIVND (reference sequence). DNA of the CDR3: TGTGCCAGTAGTCAGGGACTAGCGGGGGTTAAGACCCAGTACTTC. It yields the protein CASSQGLAGVKTQYF.